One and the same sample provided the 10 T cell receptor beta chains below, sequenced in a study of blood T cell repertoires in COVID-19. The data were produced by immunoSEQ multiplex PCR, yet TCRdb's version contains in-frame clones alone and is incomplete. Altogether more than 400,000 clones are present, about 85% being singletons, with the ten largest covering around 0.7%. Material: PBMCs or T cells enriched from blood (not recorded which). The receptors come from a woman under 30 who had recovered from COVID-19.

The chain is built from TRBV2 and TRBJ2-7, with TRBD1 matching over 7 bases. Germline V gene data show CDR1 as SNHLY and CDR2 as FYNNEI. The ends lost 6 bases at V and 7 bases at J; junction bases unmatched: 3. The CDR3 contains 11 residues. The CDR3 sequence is CASSWDREQYF. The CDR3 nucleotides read TGTGCCAGCAGCTGGGACAGAGAGCAGTACTTC.

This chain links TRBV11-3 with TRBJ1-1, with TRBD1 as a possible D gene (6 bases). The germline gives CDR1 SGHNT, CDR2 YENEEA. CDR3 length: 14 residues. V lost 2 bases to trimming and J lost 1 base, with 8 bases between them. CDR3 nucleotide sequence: TGTGCCAGCAGCTTATTCAGGGGGAACACTGAAGCTTTCTTT. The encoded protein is CASSLFRGNTEAFF.

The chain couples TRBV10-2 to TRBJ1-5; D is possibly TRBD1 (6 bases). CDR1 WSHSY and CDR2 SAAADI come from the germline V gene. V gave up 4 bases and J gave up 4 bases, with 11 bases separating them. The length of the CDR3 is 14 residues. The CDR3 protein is CASSGIGGNQPQHF. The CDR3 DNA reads TGCGCCAGCAGTGGTATAGGGGGAAATCAGCCCCAGCATTTT.

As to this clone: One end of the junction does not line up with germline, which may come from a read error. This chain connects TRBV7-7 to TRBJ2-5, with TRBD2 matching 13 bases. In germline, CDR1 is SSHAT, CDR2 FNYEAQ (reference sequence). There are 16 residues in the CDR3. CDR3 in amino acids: CASSLAGTSGAETQYF. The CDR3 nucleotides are TGTGCTAGCAGCTTAGCTGGGACTAGCGGGGCGGAGACCCAGTACTTC. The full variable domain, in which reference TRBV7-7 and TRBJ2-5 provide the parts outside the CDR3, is GAGVSQSPRYKVTKRGQDVTLRCDPISSHATLYWYQQALGQGPEFLTYFNYEAQPDKSGLPSDRFSAERPEGSISTLTIQRTEQRDSAMYRCASSLAGTSGAETQYFGPGTRLLVL.

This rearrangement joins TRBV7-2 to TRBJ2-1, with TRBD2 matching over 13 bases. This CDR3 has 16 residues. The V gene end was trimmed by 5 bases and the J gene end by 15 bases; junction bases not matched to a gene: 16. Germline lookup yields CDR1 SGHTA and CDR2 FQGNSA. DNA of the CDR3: TGTGCCAGCAGCCTAGGGGGACTAGCGGGGACCTCTCAGGGGTTCTTC. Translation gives CASSLGGLAGTSQGFF.

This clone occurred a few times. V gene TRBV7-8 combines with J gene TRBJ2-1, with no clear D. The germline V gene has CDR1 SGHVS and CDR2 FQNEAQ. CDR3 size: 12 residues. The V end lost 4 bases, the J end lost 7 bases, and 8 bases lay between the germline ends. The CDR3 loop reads CASSSTGNEQFF. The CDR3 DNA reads TGTGCCAGCAGCTCCACCGGGAATGAGCAGTTCTTC.

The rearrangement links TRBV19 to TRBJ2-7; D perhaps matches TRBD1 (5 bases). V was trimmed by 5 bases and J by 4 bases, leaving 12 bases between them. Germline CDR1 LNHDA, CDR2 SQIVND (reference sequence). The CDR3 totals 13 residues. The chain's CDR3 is CASSFQTDYEQYF. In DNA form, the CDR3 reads TGTGCCAGTAGTTTCCAGACAGATTACGAGCAGTACTTC.

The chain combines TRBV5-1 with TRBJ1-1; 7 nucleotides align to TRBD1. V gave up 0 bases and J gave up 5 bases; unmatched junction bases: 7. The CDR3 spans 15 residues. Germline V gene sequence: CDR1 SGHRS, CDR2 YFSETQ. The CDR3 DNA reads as TGCGCCAGCAGCTTGGAGGGCAGGGGGTCGACTGAAGCTTTCTTT. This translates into CASSLEGRGSTEAFF.

CDR3 residues: CSASGRRGNEQFF. The CDR3 DNA follows: TGCAGCGCTTCGGGACGAAGGGGGAATGAGCAGTTCTTC. The chain couples TRBV29-1 to TRBJ2-1; the D gene is possibly TRBD1 (6 bases). V gave up 7 bases and J gave up 7 bases, with 17 bases separating them. Germline V CDR1 and CDR2: SQVTM, ANQGSEA. This CDR3 has 13 residues.

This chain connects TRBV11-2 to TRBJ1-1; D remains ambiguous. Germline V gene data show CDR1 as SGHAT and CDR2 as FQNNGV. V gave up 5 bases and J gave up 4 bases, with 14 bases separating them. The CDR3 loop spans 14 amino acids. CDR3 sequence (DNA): TGTGCCAGCAGCAGGGAGGGAGTGGTCACTGAAGCTTTCTTT. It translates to CASSREGVVTEAFF.